The clone carrying this T cell receptor (beta chain) was counted between two and nine times. Its antigen is not known. The record originates from a study of cytomegalovirus exposure and HLA in healthy donors. General study results and limits: In a later analysis, TCR beta V- and J-gene trimming showed a link to a missense DCLRE1C variant. In vitro checks showed that a few CMV-associated chains really do target CMV antigens. Listed as cytomegalovirus-associated were over 150 TCR beta chains. Rare TCR sequences dominated, though some public TCRs recurred in many donors.

Primers for the PCR totalled 60 Vbeta and 13 Jbeta. Produced via immunoSEQ multiplex PCR; TCRdb's table is partial and in-frame only. The table lists more than 100,000 clones, around 77% of them singletons, with approximately 0.9% in the top ten. Trimming took 1 base from V and 1 from J, leaving 7 bases between them. This CDR3 region has 14 residues. Germline V gives CDR1 SGHTA, CDR2 FQGNSA. The material sequenced was PBMCs. The chain employs TRBV7-2 and TRBJ1-1; no reliable D call. The source is a woman aged 60-70 years in good health and CMV-seronegative. CDR3 amino acids: CASSLGAGNTEAFF. Here the CDR3 DNA reads TGTGCCAGCAGCTTAGGGGCGGGGAACACTGAAGCTTTCTTT.